What follows are 2 T cell receptor beta chains derived from one specimen sequenced in a study of a mutant IDH1 vaccine in newly diagnosed glioma. No antigen has been identified for these receptors. Time point defined: week 11, during vaccination. Each dose of the vaccine consisted of 300 ug of mutant IDH1 20-mer peptide, with topical imiquimod. This table comes from immunoSEQ multiplex PCR, and its TCRdb copy is limited to in-frame clones, with some not included. This table holds about 36,000 clones, over 70% found once. The specimen comprised peripheral blood mononuclear cells (PBMCs), sampled from a glioma patient whose treatment included an IDH1 peptide vaccine. These receptors were collected from a woman under 40 with glioma. Some clones in this sample may be carry-over from other donors' samples.

This rearrangement joins TRBV2 to TRBJ2-1; 7 positions match TRBD2. The CDR3 contains 16 residues. Germline V lookup: CDR1 SNHLY, CDR2 FYNNEI. With V trimmed by 8 bases and J by 0 bases, 10 bases remained unmatched. The CDR3 DNA is TGTGCCAGCTTTTGGGCTAGCGGTGGCTCCTACAATGAGCAGTTCTTC. This codes for CASFWASGGSYNEQFF.

This clone was seen a single time. The chain joins TRBV7-8 to TRBJ2-1; possibly TRBD1 or TRBD2 for D (7 bases each). This CDR3 is built from 15 residues. Germline V gives CDR1 SGHVS, CDR2 FQNEAQ. The ends were cut back, 5 bases at V and 8 bases at J, with 19 bases in the middle. CDR3 loop: CASSPGGEGSDEQFF. The CDR3 bases are TGTGCCAGCAGCCCAGGGGGGGAGGGCTCCGATGAGCAGTTCTTC.